This paragraph covers one T cell receptor (beta chain) sequence. In the authors' methods: Estimated nucleated cell counts came from reference gene primer amplification. Generated by immunoSEQ multiplex PCR, the TCRdb table keeps only in-frame clones and is missing some. The V and J calls and the clone size are those of that table, but D and trimming were determined from the DNA. The sample lists around 200,000 clones, around nine tenths occurring once. This record comes from a study of blood T cell repertoires in COVID-19. The overall study: Acute and convalescent COVID-19 specimens originated in the United States, Italy and Spain. From T cells, B-cell-depleted T cells, or PBMCs came the material, which was cDNA or gDNA.

Trimming took 2 bases from V and 0 from J; bases not matched to a gene: 7. The CDR3 loop spans 17 amino acids. Germline assignment: CDR1 SGHTA and CDR2 FQGNSA. V and J are TRBV7-2 and TRBJ2-3; 8 bases line up with TRBD2. The sequenced sample consisted of peripheral blood. This clonotype was obtained from a man aged 18 to 29 with active or convalescent COVID-19. The CDR3 sequence: CASSLYSSGASTDTQYF. The DNA for the CDR3 is TGTGCCAGCAGCTTATACAGTAGCGGGGCTAGCACAGATACGCAGTATTTT. Full variable domain (rest looked up from reference TRBV7-2 and TRBJ2-3): GAGVSQSPSNKVTEKGKDVELRCDPISGHTALYWYRQSLGQGLEFLIYFQGNSAPDKSGLPSDRFSAERTGGSVSTLTIQRTQQEDSAVYLCASSLYSSGASTDTQYFGPGTRLTVL.